The present T cell receptor beta chain was sequenced within a study of human T cells and chemical hapten exposure. TCRdb ran MiXCR on the RACE reads and lists one entry per CDR3 protein. The sample consists of over 100,000 distinct CDR3 sequences, about a tenth of them appearing once. As to time point: patch test 2, 6 weeks after DPC sensitization. Treatment described: therapeutic diphenylcyclopropenone sensitization with weekly scalp DPC. V shed 4 bases and J 2 bases; nucleotides not matched to a gene: 5. The germline V gene encodes CDR1 SGHVS and CDR2 FQNEAQ. The CDR3 runs 14 residues. The clonotype comes from a woman aged 35 to 49 with alopecia areata. Some clones in this sample may be carry-over from other donors' samples. The sequenced sample was whole blood, obtained in connection with sensitization to the hapten diphenylcyclopropenone (DPC). This chain joins TRBV7-8 and TRBJ2-7, with TRBD1 matching over 7 bases. The CDR3 DNA reads TGTGCCAGCAGCTCCGGGACAGTCACCTACGAGCAGTACTTC. Its protein product is CASSSGTVTYEQYF.